This T cell receptor (beta chain) was documented in a study of T cells after yellow fever vaccination (dated by TCRdb to the late 2010s). In terms of the full investigation: The SMART-Seq v4 Ultra Low Input RNA kit was used to prepare libraries from fractions with low cell numbers. Two healthy male donors made up the cohort, one aged 18 to 30 years and the other aged 30 to 40 years. To follow T-cell clones before and after primary and booster YFV17D yellow fever vaccination, bulk TCR alpha and beta repertoires were sequenced over time. Blood was collected at multiple timepoints before and after primary and secondary immunization, and bulk PBMC replicates and cell subsets were isolated. What the work shows at the level of the full study, not this receptor alone: Because abundant contaminating clonotypes from the bulk population could be contained in FACS-sorted repertoires, computational filtering was required. A small fraction of clonotypes showed up in both the CD4 and CD8 compartments, probably as a result of convergent recombination. The secondary T-cell response was weaker than the primary response but faster, peaking on day 5 instead of day 15. Because only two donors were included in the study, the extent to which the findings can be generalized is limited. Most clones expanded after primary vaccination (almost 98% of CD4 and roughly 91% of CD8) were re-detected after the booster, suggesting that broad memory maintenance occurred.

Taken with the paper, the label for treatment or condition translates to: live attenuated yellow fever vaccine strain. At each blood-draw timepoint, two biological replicates of bulk PBMCs were collected. PBMCs were isolated from peripheral blood using a standard Ficoll-Paque protocol. TriZol was used to extract RNA from bulk PBMCs, CD4 and CD8 fractions, and dextramer-positive and dextramer-negative fractions. Comments on this clonotype: Its target antigen remains unknown. Within one base of it there is no much larger clone, and no base qualities were kept.

Including cysteine and phenylalanine, the CDR3 has 13 amino acids. Just CDR3 DNA is preserved here, 39 bases in frame from base 1. The V end loses 8 bases and the J end loses 5 bases, and a stretch of 15 bases separates them. TCR cDNA was synthesized by 5'RACE template switching, which introduced a universal primer site and unique molecular identifiers. cDNA synthesis was primed from both the TCR alpha and TCR beta constant segments. Libraries were amplified in two PCR steps, with sample barcodes and sequencing adapters added in the second step. Sequencing of the libraries was done on either Illumina HiSeq 2500 (2x100 bp) or NovaSeq (2x150 bp). Concerning the study's data processing: Demultiplexing of reads and collapsing into UMI consensus sequences were performed with MIGEC, and V(D)J alignment was carried out with MiXCR. Using edgeR on replicate PBMC samples, clonotypes were called vaccine-responding if FDR was below 0.01 and the log2 fold change was above 5 up to day 15. Each bulk clonotype received a CD4 or CD8 identity based on whether the sequenced CD4 or CD8 repertoire contained that clonotype at higher abundance. TCRdb cleaned the public reads at Q25 with fastp, built clones with MiXCR and kept in-frame beta chains. For every CDR3 protein sequence, its rows merge into one entry that carries the most common genes and DNA. TCRdb, not the original authors, processed these V and J calls. The sample table holds around 340,000 distinct CDR3 sequences, of which 8.7% were seen once. Over 15% of the sample is taken by the ten largest.

This sample comprised PBMCs, obtained on the day of the first yellow fever vaccination. This receptor was obtained from a man aged 18 to 30 who received the YFV17D yellow fever vaccine. The chain is encoded by TRBV12-3 or TRBV12-4 joined to TRBJ1-1; the D region possibly corresponds to TRBD1 (6 bases align). The sequence in DNA is TGTGCCAGCGGGGGCTTACCGAGTACTGAAGCTTTCTTT. Its protein product is CASGGLPSTEAFF.